This TCR beta chain comes out of a study of blood T cells in healthy people across ages. A sample-barcoded 5' primer and a J-beta primer mix were used in a second PCR of roughly 7 to 11 cycles. TCRdb passed the 5' RACE reads through MiXCR, listing each CDR3 protein once. The repertoire includes under 1,100,000 distinct CDR3 sequences, roughly a quarter of them detected once, and around 0.75% sits in the top ten. This sample also belongs to another study, concerning T cells of mothers and their children.

Source material: blood. The TCR sequence derives from a girl aged 2-10 years in good health.

CDR3 nucleotides: TGTGCCAGCAGCTCAGACAGGACCACAGATACGCAGTATTTT. Its protein is CASSSDRTTDTQYF. V is TRBV7-9 and J is TRBJ2-3, with D perhaps matching TRBD1 (6 bases). This CDR3 has 14 residues. V lost 4 bases and J 2 bases, leaving 10 bases between the germline ends. Germline CDR1 reads SEHNR; CDR2 reads FQNEAQ (reference sequence).